The 32 T cell receptor beta chains presented below share a single source sample, sequenced in a study of T cell responses to AZD1222 COVID-19 vaccine. TCRdb's table, derived via immunoSEQ multiplex PCR, lists solely in-frame clones and lacks some. Found here are about 100,000 clones, approximately 90% of them singletons; the top ten hold about a sixth. This specimen was peripheral blood, taken on day 0 of AZD1222 vaccination. These receptors were taken from an adult in good health.

J is TRBJ2-7 and V is TRBV23-1; 8 positions match TRBD1. TRBV23-1 is an ORF, with its function uncertain. J was trimmed by 5 bases and V by 3 bases; bases with no gene match: 6. The CDR3 consists of 14 residues. The CDR3 here is CASSHRDRYNEQYF. CDR3 nucleotides: TGCGCCAGCAGTCACCGGGACAGGTACAACGAGCAGTACTTC.

The genes are TRBV3-1 (or the pseudogene TRBV3-2) and TRBJ1-6; no reliable D call. In germline, CDR1 is LGHDT, CDR2 YNNKEL (reference sequence). The CDR3 is 15 amino acids. Trimming took off 4 bases at V and 6 bases at J, with 13 bases between the two ends. CDR3 in DNA: TGTGCCAGCAGCCCTAGGGTAGCAGGTAATTCACCCCTCCACTTT. Translation gives CASSPRVAGNSPLHF.

V and J are TRBV4-3 and TRBJ1-1, with D perhaps matching TRBD1 (6 bases). CDR1 and CDR2 (germline): LGHNA, YSLEER. The length of the CDR3 is 17 residues. The V and J ends lost 0 bases and 1 base respectively, with 15 bases between them. CDR3 sequence reads: CASSQEISQQGNTEAFF. The DNA of the CDR3 is TGCGCCAGCAGCCAAGAGATCTCTCAACAGGGGAACACTGAAGCTTTCTTT.

V gene TRBV5-1 combines with J gene TRBJ1-4; 10 bases fit TRBD1. The CDR3 totals 15 residues. The germline gives CDR1 SGHRS, CDR2 YFSETQ. V lost 4 bases, J lost 8 bases, and 8 bases stayed unmatched. The CDR3 loop is CASSLDRGRGEKLFF. CDR3 DNA sequence: TGCGCCAGCAGCCTCGACAGGGGGCGGGGCGAAAAACTGTTTTTT.

The chain has TRBV7-2 and TRBJ2-7, with no clear D. This CDR3 region has 12 residues. Germline loops: CDR1 SGHTA, CDR2 FQGNSA. Deletions cut 5 bases from V and 5 bases from J, with 10 bases between. The CDR3 spells CASSPQGNEQYF. For the CDR3, the DNA is TGTGCCAGCAGCCCCCAAGGGAACGAGCAGTACTTC.

The chain joins TRBV19 to TRBJ1-2, with 10 bases that match TRBD1. Looked up from germline, CDR1 is LNHDA and CDR2 is SQIVND (reference sequence). This CDR3 is 13 amino acids long. V trimming: 6 bases; J trimming: 7 bases; junction bases outside the gene matches: 5. The CDR3 region has the DNA TGTGCCAGTAGGGATGGACAGGGGGTTGGCTACACCTTC. Its translation: CASRDGQGVGYTF. Full variable domain (rest looked up from reference TRBV19 and TRBJ1-2): DGGITQSPKYLFRKEGQNVTLSCEQNLNHDAMYWYRQDPGQGLRLIYYSQIVNDFQKGDIAEGYSVSREKKESFPLTVTSAQKNPTAFYLCASRDGQGVGYTFGSGTRLTVV.

The gene calls are TRBV7-8 and TRBJ2-1; D is uncertain. Trimming removed 3 bases from V and 9 bases from J, with 9 bases in between. Germline V gene lookup returns CDR1 SGHVS and CDR2 FQNEAQ. The CDR3 consists of 12 residues. CDR3 region: CASSFFTLEQFF. CDR3 DNA sequence: TGTGCCAGCAGCTTCTTTACCCTTGAGCAGTTCTTC.

The gene calls are TRBV6-6 and TRBJ2-2; TRBD1 might be the D (5 bases). Germline V gives CDR1 MNHNY, CDR2 SVGAGI (reference sequence). There are 14 residues in the CDR3. V was trimmed by 8 bases and J by 3 bases, leaving 13 bases between them. Here the CDR3 DNA reads TGTGCCAGCCGCATCCAGGGATACACCGGGGAGCTGTTTTTT. The encoded protein is CASRIQGYTGELFF.

The chain is built from TRBV10-2 and TRBJ2-1, with 7 nucleotides matching TRBD2. The CDR3 length is 12 residues. From germline, CDR1 is WSHSY and CDR2 SAAADI. Germline trimming cut 6 bases from V and 10 bases from J; bases unmatched to any gene: 6. The CDR3 sequence is CASSMGGEEQFF. The CDR3 bases are TGCGCCAGCAGCATGGGGGGGGAGGAGCAGTTCTTC.

This rearrangement joins TRBV5-5 to TRBJ2-1; TRBD1 matches at 8 bases. From germline, CDR1 is SGHKS and CDR2 YYEKEE (reference sequence). The CDR3 is made up of 15 amino acids. V trimming: 4 bases; J trimming: 5 bases; junction bases outside the gene matches: 8. The CDR3 nucleotides are TGTGCCAGCAGCCTGGATGGACAGGGTGACAATGAGCAGTTCTTC. Its protein product is CASSLDGQGDNEQFF.

V is TRBV11-3 and J is TRBJ2-7, with 8 positions matching TRBD1. After removal of 5 bases from V and 4 bases from J, the junction contained 10 bases not matched to a gene. Germline V lookup: CDR1 SGHNT, CDR2 YENEEA. This CDR3 contains 15 residues. CDR3 coding DNA: TGTGCCAGCAGCAAAACCGGGACAGGCGGGTACGAGCAGTACTTC. This encodes CASSKTGTGGYEQYF.

V gene TRBV7-9 combines with J gene TRBJ1-3; perhaps TRBD1 as D (5 bases). V lost 5 bases and J 2 bases, leaving 13 bases between the germline ends. Germline V lookup: CDR1 SEHNR, CDR2 FQNEAQ (reference sequence). The CDR3 consists of 15 residues. The CDR3 protein is CASSPKGSAGNTIYF. In DNA form, the CDR3 reads TGTGCCAGCAGCCCTAAGGGGTCTGCTGGAAACACCATATATTTT.

This sequence joins TRBV25-1 and TRBJ2-3, with 7 bases lining up with TRBD2. There are 12 residues in the CDR3. From germline, CDR1 is MGHDK and CDR2 SYGVNS. Unmatched junction bases numbered 2, after V lost 5 bases and J lost 6 bases. This CDR3 reads CASSPGGDTQYF. Here the CDR3 DNA reads TGTGCCAGCAGTCCCGGGGGGGATACGCAGTATTTT.

Written as DNA, the CDR3 is TGTGCCAGCAGTAACACAGGGATCGTGGGCTACACCTTC. This codes for CASSNTGIVGYTF. The chain joins TRBV12-3 or TRBV12-4 to TRBJ1-2; D might be TRBD1 (6 bases). Trimming removed 5 bases at V and 8 bases at J, with 15 bases between. The CDR3 length is 13 residues.

The table lists this clone with a few counts. The chain combines TRBV30 with TRBJ2-1; TRBD1 matches at 7 bases. Germline loops: CDR1 GTSNPN, CDR2 SVGIG (reference sequence). The CDR3 extends over 14 amino acids. Germline trimming cut 6 bases from V and 7 bases from J; bases unmatched to any gene: 12. The DNA of the CDR3 is TGTGCCTGTAGTCCCCTGGGACAGCTAAATGAGCAGTTCTTC. Its translation is CACSPLGQLNEQFF.

The rearrangement joins TRBV7-2 to TRBJ2-7, with 10 bases matching TRBD1. J lost 4 bases, V lost 5 bases, and 8 bases had no gene match. The CDR3 length is 15 residues. In germline, CDR1 is SGHTA, CDR2 FQGNSA. CDR3 protein: CASSLAGQGLYEQYF. The CDR3 DNA reads as TGTGCCAGCAGCCTGGCGGGACAGGGGTTGTACGAGCAGTACTTC.

The chain carries TRBV18 and TRBJ1-3; no clear D gene. The CDR3 length is 15 residues. Deletions cut 5 bases from V and 0 bases from J, with 11 bases between. Germline V lookup: CDR1 KGHSH, CDR2 LQKENI. The CDR3 bases are TGTGCCAGCTCATCTGGACGGGACTCTGGAAACACCATATATTTT. It encodes CASSSGRDSGNTIYF.

The gene calls are TRBV5-8 and TRBJ1-1; TRBD1 is a possible D gene (5 bases). The CDR3 has 14 amino acids. The V end was cut by 5 bases, the J end by 3 bases, with 14 bases between. CDR1 SGHTS and CDR2 YDEGEE come from the germline V gene. Here the CDR3 reads CASRSRVMDTEAFF. The CDR3 DNA follows: TGTGCCAGCAGATCCAGGGTTATGGACACTGAAGCTTTCTTT.

The CDR3 loop reads CASSSLEGTAQPQHF. The CDR3 nucleotides read TGTGCCAGCAGCTCACTGGAGGGGACGGCGCAGCCCCAGCATTTT. This rearrangement joins TRBV6-5 to TRBJ1-5; TRBD1 is a possible D gene (5 bases). Trimming stripped 6 bases from V and 7 bases from J, with 19 bases between. The CDR3 is made up of 15 amino acids. Germline CDR1 is MNHEY and CDR2 is SVGAGI.

The rearrangement joins TRBV7-9 to TRBJ1-5; 9 positions agree with TRBD1. The CDR3 has 16 amino acids. CDR1 is SEHNR, CDR2 FQNEAQ, per germline (reference sequence). V lost 5 bases to trimming and J lost 1 base; unmatched junction nucleotides: 6. The chain's CDR3 is CASSTGTGLSNQPQHF. CDR3 bases: TGTGCCAGCAGCACCGGGACAGGGTTAAGCAATCAGCCCCAGCATTTT.

This clone was counted a single time. The rearrangement links TRBV19 to TRBJ1-5, with a possible D match to TRBD1 (5 bases). Germline CDR1 is LNHDA and CDR2 is SQIVND (reference sequence). The CDR3 is 14 amino acids. Trimming stripped 3 bases from V and 5 bases from J, with 11 bases between. The CDR3 DNA sequence: TGTGCCAGTAGTATTGAAGGGGACCATCAGCCCCAGCATTTT. Translation: CASSIEGDHQPQHF.

The CDR3 reads CASGPGLPYEQYF. The CDR3 nucleotides are TGTGCCAGCGGACCGGGACTACCATACGAGCAGTACTTC. V usage is TRBV12-3 or TRBV12-4 and J usage is TRBJ2-7, with TRBD2 matching over 7 bases. There are 13 residues in the CDR3. The junction had 8 bases not matched to a gene; V was cut back by 8 bases and J by 4 bases.

This chain connects TRBV27 to TRBJ2-5; 13 bases align to TRBD2. CDR3 length equals 14 residues. Germline values: CDR1 MNHEY, CDR2 SMNVEV (reference sequence). V shed 8 bases and J 5 bases; nucleotides not matched to a gene: 5. CDR3 nucleotide sequence: TGTGCCAGCCGGACTAGCGGGAGATGGGAGACCCAGTACTTC. Translating it yields CASRTSGRWETQYF.

The V and J genes are TRBV29-1 and TRBJ2-4, with TRBD1 matching over 10 bases. J gave up 5 bases and V 1 base, and 2 bases lay outside the gene matches. The CDR3 is 14 amino acids. CDR1 is SQVTM, CDR2 ANQGSEA, per germline. CDR3 coding DNA: TGCAGCGTTGAAGGTGGACAGGGGGAAAACATTCAGTACTTC. This gives the protein CSVEGGQGENIQYF.

The chain uses TRBV19 and TRBJ2-7, with TRBD1 matching 8 bases. The CDR3 has 14 amino acids. Trimming at V came to 4 bases and at J to 6 bases, leaving 8 bases not matched to a gene. Germline CDR1 and CDR2: LNHDA and SQIVND (reference sequence). As DNA, the CDR3 is TGTGCCAGTAGTACAGGACAGGGAGGTAGCGAGCAGTACTTC. Encoded protein: CASSTGQGGSEQYF.

As regards this clone: This specimen includes other DNA sequences encoding the same CDR3. The rearrangement links TRBV7-9 to TRBJ1-1, with D hard to call. The CDR3 loop spans 12 amino acids. With 5 bases removed from V and 4 bases from J, the gap between germline ends came to 8 bases. Germline V gene sequence: CDR1 SEHNR, CDR2 FQNEAQ (reference sequence). CDR3 sequence: CASSHQSTEAFF. The CDR3 DNA reads as TGTGCCAGCAGCCACCAGTCCACTGAAGCTTTCTTT.

The DNA for the CDR3 is TGTGCCAGCAGCTTAGCGGAAGAAAACACTGAAGCTTTCTTT. This codes for CASSLAEENTEAFF. V and J are TRBV11-1 and TRBJ1-1; D gene unclear. Trimming left V 0 bases short and J 2 bases short, with 7 bases between. This CDR3 comprises 14 residues. Looked up from germline, CDR1 is SGHAT and CDR2 is FQDESV (reference sequence).

V usage is TRBV11-3 and J usage is TRBJ2-4; weak D call: TRBD1 (5 bases). The CDR3 sequence is 13 residues long. V lost 1 base to trimming and J lost 9 bases, with 10 bases between them. Germline V gene lookup returns CDR1 SGHNT and CDR2 YENEEA. The CDR3 coding sequence is TGTGCCAGCAGCTTAGGGCAGGGTGGCATTCAGTACTTC. Residues: CASSLGQGGIQYF.

J is TRBJ1-2 and V is TRBV9; TRBD1 might be the D (5 bases). The V end was cut by 4 bases, the J end by 4 bases, with 17 bases between. Germline CDR1 and CDR2: SGDLS and YYNGEE. The CDR3 spans 15 residues. CDR3: CASSSSGTPFYGYTF. In nucleotides, the CDR3 is TGTGCCAGCAGCTCTTCCGGGACTCCTTTCTATGGCTACACCTTC. Supplemented by reference TRBV9 and TRBJ1-2, the full variable domain reads DSGVTQTPKHLITATGQRVTLRCSPRSGDLSVYWYQQSLDQGLQFLIQYYNGEERAKGNILERFSAQQFPDLHSELNLSSLELGDSALYFCASSSSGTPFYGYTFGSGTRLTVV.

J is TRBJ2-7 and V is TRBV6-5, with no clear D. Per the germline V gene, CDR1 is MNHEY and CDR2 is SVGAGI. The CDR3 consists of 16 residues. V dropped 0 bases and J dropped 5 bases, with 17 bases sitting between them. The CDR3 here is CASSYSILRAPHEQYF. The DNA for the CDR3 is TGTGCCAGCAGTTACTCCATCTTACGGGCCCCCCACGAGCAGTACTTC.

The J gene is TRBJ1-2, the V gene TRBV6-5, with TRBD1 identical over 9 bases. The germline V gene has CDR1 MNHEY and CDR2 SVGAGI. The J segment lost 8 bases and the V segment lost 6 bases, leaving 4 bases of the junction unmatched. The CDR3 is 12 amino acids. CDR3 region: CASRDRGWGYTF. CDR3 coding DNA: TGTGCCAGCAGGGACAGGGGTTGGGGCTACACCTTC.

This clone was detected once. The V and J genes are TRBV29-1 and TRBJ1-1, with D uncertain. The CDR3 contains 13 residues. Germline V gene data show CDR1 as SQVTM and CDR2 as ANQGSEA. The V end lost 3 bases, the J end lost 1 base, and 9 bases lay between the germline ends. CDR3 residues: CSVDLNWNTEAFF. The DNA for the CDR3 is TGCAGCGTTGATCTGAACTGGAACACTGAAGCTTTCTTT.